This T cell receptor beta chain derives from a study of blood T cells in healthy people across ages. Regarding the study as a whole: Versus aged donors, long-lived donors had higher diversity and more naive CD4+ cells.

In regard to this clonotype: The antigen remains undetermined.

Ranging in age from about 6 to 90, the donors were healthy Caucasian individuals from Russia. A second roughly 6 to 12 cycle PCR used barcoded and J-beta primers. Researchers report that a template-switch adaptor with 12 random nucleotides tagged each cDNA molecule. TCRdb re-called the 5' RACE reads through MiXCR, storing one row per CDR3 protein. The data contain 1.5 million to 2 million distinct CDR3 sequences, roughly 52% of them seen just once; the ten biggest clones take up 2% to 2.5%. V lost 2 bases, J lost 0 bases, and 11 bases lay in between. The CDR3 consists of 15 residues. Germline V gene data show CDR1 as SGHRS and CDR2 as YFSETQ.

The clonotype comes from a woman aged 40 to 50 in good health. Source material: blood. The chain recombines TRBV5-1 with TRBJ2-5; maybe TRBD1 (6 bases). As DNA, the CDR3 is TGCGCCAGCAGCTTACATACAGGGTACCAAGAGACCCAGTACTTC. Its translation is CASSLHTGYQETQYF.